These 29 T cell receptor beta chains came from one sample sequenced in a study of siplizumab effects on memory and regulatory T cells. Their cognate antigens are unknown. The authors cocultured the mixed lymphocyte reaction cells at 37 degrees C for about six days. The protocol was immunoSEQ multiplex PCR, while the TCRdb copy is restricted to in-frame clones and leaves out a portion. The sample holds thousands of clones, roughly half seen once. The sequenced sample consisted of CFSE-low (dividing) CD4+ T cells sorted from an allogeneic mixed lymphocyte reaction. These receptors all stem from a human donor in good health; the cells came from an allogeneic mixed lymphocyte reaction. Some clones in this sample may be carry-over from other donors' samples.

The gene calls are TRBV5-1 and TRBJ2-6; 7 bases are a match to TRBD2. Per germline, CDR1 SGHRS and CDR2 YFSETQ. The CDR3 has 15 amino acids. Germline trimming cut 3 bases from V and 4 bases from J; bases unmatched to any gene: 4. The CDR3 here is CASSWGLTGANVLTF. CDR3 nucleotide sequence: TGCGCCAGCAGCTGGGGACTAACCGGGGCCAACGTCCTGACTTTC.

This clone rates as medium-sized. The chain has TRBV18 and TRBJ1-1; no clear D. V lost 3 bases and J lost 5, with 13 bases in between. Germline V gene data show CDR1 as KGHSH and CDR2 as LQKENI. There are 14 residues in the CDR3. The CDR3 sequence is CASSPRGGGTEAFF. In DNA, the CDR3 is TGTGCCAGCTCACCCCGGGGTGGTGGGACTGAAGCTTTCTTT. The full variable domain, with the rest looked up from reference TRBV18 and TRBJ1-1, is NAGVMQNPRHLVRRRGQEARLRCSPMKGHSHVYWYRQLPEEGLKFMVYLQKENIIDESGMPKERFSAEFPKEGPSILRIQQVVRGDSAAYFCASSPRGGGTEAFFGQGTRLTVV.

This rearrangement joins TRBV9 to TRBJ2-3, with D possibly being TRBD1 (5 bases). Germline assignment: CDR1 SGDLS and CDR2 YYNGEE. This CDR3 has 15 residues. The V end lost 2 bases, the J end lost 0 bases, and 10 bases lay between the germline ends. The CDR3 sequence is CASSVDTSSTDTQYF. The CDR3 coding sequence is TGTGCCAGCAGCGTGGACACCTCTAGCACAGATACGCAGTATTTT.

The rearrangement links TRBV7-9 to TRBJ2-3; either TRBD1 or TRBD2 may fit D (5 bases each). The CDR3 covers 14 residues. Germline V gene data show CDR1 as SEHNR and CDR2 as FQNEAQ (reference sequence). The V gene lost 6 bases and the J gene lost 4 bases, with 14 bases spanning the gap. The CDR3 protein is CASSKRGVSDTQYF. CDR3 sequence (DNA): TGTGCCAGCAGTAAACGAGGGGTTTCAGATACGCAGTATTTT.

The genes are TRBV5-6 and TRBJ1-5; weak D call: TRBD1 (5 bases). V was cut by 0 bases and J by 2 bases, with 9 bases left in between. Germline V gene data show CDR1 as SGHDT and CDR2 as YYEEEE. The CDR3 runs 15 residues. This CDR3 is CASSLGGIGNQPQHF. CDR3 bases: TGTGCCAGCAGCTTGGGGGGGATCGGCAATCAGCCCCAGCATTTT.

V usage is TRBV7-2 and J usage is TRBJ2-2; D unresolved. The V gene lost 1 base and the J gene lost 1 base, with 7 bases spanning the gap. CDR1 is SGHTA and CDR2 is FQGNSA in the germline V gene. The length of the CDR3 is 15 residues. This CDR3 reads CASSLGWGNTGELFF. In DNA form, the CDR3 reads TGTGCCAGCAGCTTAGGGTGGGGGAACACCGGGGAGCTGTTTTTT.

This clone has more than one count but fewer than ten. The V call is TRBV5-4, the J call TRBJ2-7, with 8 bases matching TRBD2. This CDR3 has 14 amino acids. Germline V CDR1 and CDR2: SGHNT, YYREEE (reference sequence). Unmatched junction bases numbered 6, after V lost 4 bases and J lost 3 bases. For the CDR3, the DNA is TGTGCCAGCAGCAAGGGACTAGGAGGCTACGAGCAGTACTTC. This gives the protein CASSKGLGGYEQYF.

The J gene is TRBJ2-2, the V gene TRBV6-1; TRBD1 aligns across 7 bases. CDR3 length: 21 residues. Germline V gives CDR1 MNHNS, CDR2 SASEGT. With V trimmed by 2 bases and J by 4 bases, 22 bases remained unmatched. The CDR3 loop reads CASSESPWQGVQSSFTGELFF. In nucleotides, the CDR3 is TGTGCCAGCAGTGAAAGTCCGTGGCAGGGGGTCCAATCTTCCTTCACCGGGGAGCTGTTTTTT.

J is TRBJ1-1 and V is TRBV5-1, with D perhaps TRBD1 (6 bases). CDR1 is SGHRS, CDR2 YFSETQ, per germline. CDR3 length equals 13 residues. The V and J ends lost 0 bases and 9 bases respectively, with 12 bases between them. CDR3 sequence reads: CASSLAGVDKAFF. The CDR3 DNA is TGCGCCAGCAGCTTGGCAGGGGTGGATAAAGCTTTCTTT.

J is TRBJ2-7 and V is TRBV7-9, with TRBD2 as a possible D gene (7 bases). Per the germline V gene, CDR1 is SEHNR and CDR2 is FQNEAQ (reference sequence). There are 14 residues in the CDR3. V dropped 5 bases and J dropped 2 bases, with 13 bases sitting between them. CDR3: CASSILGGAYEQYF. CDR3 coding DNA: TGTGCCAGCAGCATTCTAGGGGGGGCCTACGAGCAGTACTTC.

The V and J genes are TRBV27 and TRBJ2-1; D gene ambiguous. The CDR3 length is 13 residues. Germline CDR1 is MNHEY and CDR2 is SMNVEV (reference sequence). V was cut by 8 bases and J by 1 base, with 9 bases left in between. The CDR3 spells CASGPWSYNEQFF. As DNA, the CDR3 is TGTGCCAGCGGCCCCTGGTCCTACAATGAGCAGTTCTTC.

The chain has TRBV5-1 and TRBJ1-1; 9 positions agree with TRBD1. J was trimmed by 5 bases and V by 4 bases; bases with no gene match: 9. CDR1 SGHRS and CDR2 YFSETQ come from the germline V gene. The CDR3 length is 15 residues. Here the CDR3 DNA reads TGCGCCAGCAGCCTGGACGGACAGGGGTGGACTGAAGCTTTCTTT. Translating it yields CASSLDGQGWTEAFF.

This chain uses TRBV6-6 with TRBJ2-2; 10 positions match TRBD2. The junction had 10 bases not matched to a gene; V was cut back by 6 bases and J by 6 bases. The CDR3 loop spans 16 amino acids. CDR1 MNHNY and CDR2 SVGAGI come from the germline V gene (reference sequence). This chain's CDR3 is CASRNSGGAPPGELFF. The CDR3 DNA is TGTGCCAGCAGAAACAGCGGGGGGGCCCCTCCCGGGGAGCTGTTTTTT.

This clone was seen only a few times. This chain joins TRBV27 and TRBJ1-2; weak D call: TRBD1 (6 bases). The CDR3 extends over 14 amino acids. V lost 5 bases and J lost 4, with 14 bases in between. CDR1 is MNHEY, CDR2 SMNVEV, per germline (reference sequence). The CDR3 here is CASSLQGRGYGYTF. The CDR3 DNA sequence: TGTGCCAGCAGTCTACAGGGTCGAGGCTATGGCTACACCTTC.

This rearrangement joins TRBV5-4 to TRBJ1-1, with TRBD1 identical over 9 bases. V lost 2 bases and J lost 0; bases outside the gene matches: 5. This CDR3 region has 16 residues. Germline CDR1 SGHNT, CDR2 YYREEE (reference sequence). CDR3 sequence (DNA): TGTGCCAGCAGCTTCCGGACAGGGGCCTTGAACACTGAAGCTTTCTTT. Amino acids: CASSFRTGALNTEAFF.

V and J are TRBV6-6 and TRBJ2-1; the D call may be TRBD1 or TRBD2 (5 bases each). From germline, CDR1 is MNHNY and CDR2 SVGAGI (reference sequence). Trimming pared 2 bases from V and 7 bases from J, leaving 18 bases between. This CDR3 comprises 16 residues. CDR3 sequence (DNA): TGTGCCAGCAGTTACGTTCGGGGCATTAACTTGAATGAGCAGTTCTTC. It specifies CASSYVRGINLNEQFF.

V gene TRBV5-6 combines with J gene TRBJ2-1, with TRBD1 matching over 7 bases. The germline CDR1 and CDR2 sequences are SGHDT and YYEEEE. This CDR3 contains 15 residues. V dropped 5 bases and J dropped 1; count of bases not matched to a gene: 6. This chain's CDR3 is CASSPSQGSYNEQFF. Written as DNA, the CDR3 is TGTGCCAGCAGTCCCTCACAGGGGTCCTACAATGAGCAGTTCTTC.

The rearrangement joins TRBV2 to TRBJ2-3; maybe TRBD2 (5 bases). Trimming pared 8 bases from V and 0 bases from J, leaving 9 bases between. Per germline, CDR1 SNHLY and CDR2 FYNNEI. This CDR3 contains 13 residues. The chain's CDR3 is CASLSESTDTQYF. The CDR3 nucleotides read TGTGCCAGCCTTAGCGAGAGCACAGATACGCAGTATTTT.

The gene calls are TRBV7-9 and TRBJ1-2, with D maybe TRBD1 (5 bases). V lost 1 base, J lost 7 bases, and 10 bases lay in between. CDR1 is SEHNR, CDR2 FQNEAQ, per germline (reference sequence). The CDR3 spans 13 residues. CDR3 amino acids: CASSLGAGPGYTF. As DNA, the CDR3 is TGTGCCAGCAGCTTAGGGGCAGGGCCTGGCTACACCTTC.

This clone was detected only a few times. V usage is TRBV6-5 and J usage is TRBJ1-6, with D perhaps TRBD1 (6 bases). Trimming shortened V by 6 bases and J by 5 bases, and 11 bases separated the two germline ends. The CDR3 spans 14 residues. Looked up from germline, CDR1 is MNHEY and CDR2 is SVGAGI. The CDR3 nucleotides are TGTGCCAGCAGGGGGGGGCCTAATAATTCACCCCTCCACTTT. Translation: CASRGGPNNSPLHF.

This clone was detected only a few times. The chain combines TRBV9 with TRBJ2-3; 12 bases align to TRBD1. The CDR3 has 16 residues. Germline CDR1 and CDR2: SGDLS and YYNGEE. Germline trimming cut 0 bases from V and 6 bases from J; bases unmatched to any gene: 5. The CDR3 DNA reads as TGTGCCAGCAGCGTAGTCGGGACAGGGGGCTGGGATACGCAGTATTTT. Translation: CASSVVGTGGWDTQYF.

Judged by abundance, this clone is medium-sized (0.01 to 0.1%). V and J are TRBV6-1 and TRBJ2-7; 8 bases align to TRBD1. V gave up 1 base and J gave up 10 bases; unmatched junction bases: 12. CDR1 is MNHNS and CDR2 is SASEGT in the germline V gene. The CDR3 is 15 residues long. The CDR3 DNA is TGTGCCAGCAGTGAAGACCGAATTTCAGGGGGCCTCCAGTACTTC. This codes for CASSEDRISGGLQYF.

By sample fraction, this clone is medium-sized. V is TRBV2 and J is TRBJ1-4; D gene uncertain. The CDR3 runs to 14 residues. CDR1 and CDR2 (germline): SNHLY, FYNNEI. V was pared by 4 bases and J by 0 bases, with 6 bases between. The CDR3 sequence: CASSGEATNEKLFF. CDR3 coding DNA: TGTGCCAGCAGTGGTGAGGCAACTAATGAAAAACTGTTTTTT.

The chain couples TRBV5-4 to TRBJ2-5, with 11 bases fitting TRBD2. V lost 4 bases and J lost 4; bases outside the gene matches: 6. CDR3 size: 15 residues. The germline gives CDR1 SGHNT, CDR2 YYREEE (reference sequence). CDR3 DNA: TGTGCCAGCAGCGTGCAACTAGCGGGAGTAGAGACCCAGTACTTC. It translates to CASSVQLAGVETQYF. The full variable domain, its missing parts supplied by reference TRBV5-4 and TRBJ2-5, is ETGVTQSPTHLIKTRGQQVTLRCSSQSGHNTVSWYQQALGQGPQFIFQYYREEENGRGNFPPRFSGLQFPNYSSELNVNALELDDSALYLCASSVQLAGVETQYFGPGTRLLVL.

This clone was picked up a small number of times. The V gene is TRBV7-9, the J gene TRBJ1-2, with 9 nucleotides matching TRBD1. The CDR3 spans 19 residues. Trimming took 5 bases from V and 4 from J; bases not matched to a gene: 20. Germline CDR1 reads SEHNR; CDR2 reads FQNEAQ (reference sequence). The CDR3 region is CASSLHRGLFVGASYGYTF. The CDR3 DNA reads TGTGCCAGCAGCCTACACAGGGGGCTTTTTGTCGGAGCTAGCTATGGCTACACCTTC.

The V gene is TRBV7-9, the J gene TRBJ2-1; D possibly matches TRBD1 or TRBD2 (5 bases each). This CDR3 is built from 14 residues. The germline gives CDR1 SEHNR, CDR2 FQNEAQ (reference sequence). Trimming left V 3 bases short and J 10 bases short, with 16 bases between. As DNA, the CDR3 is TGTGCCAGCAGCTTGCTCGGGGACGGCGGAGAGCAGTTCTTC. It translates to CASSLLGDGGEQFF.

The chain couples TRBV7-2 to TRBJ1-6; D not resolved. The V gene's germline CDR1 is SGHTA and CDR2 FQGNSA. V was clipped by 3 bases and J by 12 bases, with 15 bases between them. The CDR3 totals 14 residues. CDR3 nucleotide sequence: TGTGCCAGCAGCTTCCCGGGATATATTCAACCCCTCCACTTT. Its translation: CASSFPGYIQPLHF.

V gene TRBV5-4 combines with J gene TRBJ1-2; D may be TRBD1 (5 bases). The CDR3 totals 14 residues. V gave up 1 base and J gave up 6 bases, with 13 bases separating them. Germline V gene sequence: CDR1 SGHNT, CDR2 YYREEE (reference sequence). The CDR3 sequence: CASSLTGTIDGYTF. The CDR3 bases are TGTGCCAGCAGCTTGACCGGGACTATAGATGGCTACACCTTC.

The genes are TRBV25-1 and TRBJ1-1; D may be TRBD1 (5 bases). This CDR3 comprises 15 residues. The germline CDR1 and CDR2 sequences are MGHDK and SYGVNS. Trimming left V 3 bases short and J 4 bases short, with 15 bases between. The CDR3 DNA reads as TGTGCCAGCAGTGAGAACAGGTACAGCGGCACTGAAGCTTTCTTT. It translates to CASSENRYSGTEAFF.